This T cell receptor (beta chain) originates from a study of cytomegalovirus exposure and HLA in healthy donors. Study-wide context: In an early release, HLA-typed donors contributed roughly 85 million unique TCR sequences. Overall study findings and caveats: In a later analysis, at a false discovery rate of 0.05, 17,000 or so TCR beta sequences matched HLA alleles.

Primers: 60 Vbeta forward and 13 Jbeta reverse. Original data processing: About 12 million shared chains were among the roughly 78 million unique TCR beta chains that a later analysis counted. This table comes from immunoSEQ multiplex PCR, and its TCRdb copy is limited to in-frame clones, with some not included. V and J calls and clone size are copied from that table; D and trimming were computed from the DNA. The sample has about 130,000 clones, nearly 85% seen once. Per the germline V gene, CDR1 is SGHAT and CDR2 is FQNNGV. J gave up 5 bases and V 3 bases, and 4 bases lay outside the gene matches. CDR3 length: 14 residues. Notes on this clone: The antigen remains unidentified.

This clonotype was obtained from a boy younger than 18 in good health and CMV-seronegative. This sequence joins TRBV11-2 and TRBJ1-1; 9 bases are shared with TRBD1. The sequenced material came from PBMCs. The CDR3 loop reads CASSFRQGGTEAFF. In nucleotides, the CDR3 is TGTGCCAGCAGCTTCCGACAGGGGGGAACTGAAGCTTTCTTT.